The rows below give T cell receptor beta chains drawn from one sample of a study of blood T cell repertoires in COVID-19. Sequencing was performed with immunoSEQ multiplex PCR; in TCRdb, only in-frame clones are kept and a portion is missing. Among 250,000 to 350,000 clones listed, approximately 90% were seen once. The specimen was peripheral blood. These receptors were obtained from a man aged 25 to 40 with acute or convalescent COVID-19. CDR3s include the opening cysteine and the closing phenylalanine or tryptophan. The D gene is left open where the match is weak. Rows may omit the clone size; those that give it use once, few, many or a size class.

j_call	clone_size	d_call	v_call	cdr3_length	cdr3_nt	cdr3_aa
TRBJ2-7	-	-	TRBV3-1/TRBV3-2	15	TGTGCCAGCAGCCAAGAGTCGGGAGAAGGGCGCGAGCAGTACTTC	CASSQESGEGREQYF
TRBJ2-3	-	-	TRBV7-9	14	TGTGCCAGCAGCTTAGGATACTACACAGATACGCAGTATTTT	CASSLGYYTDTQYF
TRBJ2-1	-	-	TRBV2	14	TGTGCCAGCAGTGGGCGGTTTCAGGGCGATGAGCAGTTCTTC	CASSGRFQGDEQFF
TRBJ2-7	once	TRBD1	TRBV9	17	TGTGCCAGCAGCGCAACCCCAAGGGGGACAGGAGCCTACGAGCAGTACTTC	CASSATPRGTGAYEQYF
TRBJ2-3	-	TRBD1	TRBV6-5	15	TGTGCCAGCAGCTGGGCCGGGACAGGGGCGGATACGCAGTATTTT	CASSWAGTGADTQYF
TRBJ1-1	once	TRBD1	TRBV19	13	TGTGCCAGTAGTATAGAAGGCAGGGGGCAAGCTTTCTTT	CASSIEGRGQAFF
TRBJ1-5	-	TRBD1	TRBV6-5	13	TGTGCCAGCAGGGACAGGGGCAATCAGCCCCAGCATTTT	CASRDRGNQPQHF
TRBJ2-1	-	TRBD2	TRBV5-1	15	TGCGCCAGCAGCTCCGGGACTAGCGGGAGGGGTGAGCAGTTCTTC	CASSSGTSGRGEQFF
TRBJ1-2	-	-	TRBV28	12	TGTGCCAGCACCCCTCGGAACTATGGCTACACCTTC	CASTPRNYGYTF
TRBJ2-2	-	TRBD1	TRBV10-1	16	TGCGCCAGCAGTGAAGGTCAAGGGGGCAGTACCGGGGAGCTGTTTTTT	CASSEGQGGSTGELFF
TRBJ1-1	-	-	TRBV27	13	TGTGCCAGCAGTTTTAAGCCGAACACTGAAGCTTTCTTT	CASSFKPNTEAFF
TRBJ1-5	-	TRBD1	TRBV30	16	TGTGCCTGGAGTGGCGGACAGGGGCTCGCCAATCAGCCCCAGCATTTT	CAWSGGQGLANQPQHF
TRBJ1-2	-	-	TRBV30	14	TGTGCCTGGAGCGAGAGCTCCTTGCTTAGTCGCTACACCTTC	CAWSESSLLSRYTF
TRBJ2-1	-	-	TRBV12-3/TRBV12-4	11	TGTGCCAGCAGTCTATACAATGAGCAGTTCTTC	CASSLYNEQFF
TRBJ2-2	-	TRBD1	TRBV5-1	19	TGCGCCAGCAGCTTAATTATCACGGGCCAGGGGGTTGGAACCGGGGAGCTGTTTTTT	CASSLIITGQGVGTGELFF
TRBJ1-5	-	-	TRBV28	14	TGTGCCAGCAGTATCAACAGGGATAGGCAGCCCCAGCATTTT	CASSINRDRQPQHF
TRBJ1-1	-	TRBD1	TRBV11-2	13	TGTGCCAGCAGCTTAGGACAGGGGAGTCAAGCTTTCTTT	CASSLGQGSQAFF
TRBJ2-1	-	-	TRBV5-4	14	TGTGCCAGCAGCTTCGGTCGCTCCTACAATGAGCAGTTCTTC	CASSFGRSYNEQFF
TRBJ1-5	-	-	TRBV18	15	TGTGCCAGCTCTCCAGGACGGGGGGCGAGGGAGCCCCAGCATTTT	CASSPGRGAREPQHF
TRBJ1-5	-	-	TRBV18	18	TGTGCCAGCTCAATACAAGGCCAACGAGGGCGCGGAAATCAGCCCCAGCATTTT	CASSIQGQRGRGNQPQHF
TRBJ2-1	-	-	TRBV5-5	13	TGTGCCAGCAGCCCTACCGACTATAATGAGCAGTTCTTC	CASSPTDYNEQFF
TRBJ2-3	-	TRBD2	TRBV5-1	16	TGCGCCAGCAGCTTGGGGGGACTAGCGGGAGCAGATACGCAGTATTTT	CASSLGGLAGADTQYF
TRBJ2-7	-	-	TRBV18	12	TGTGCCAGCTCACCACGTACGGGGGAGCAGTACTTC	CASSPRTGEQYF
TRBJ1-1	few	TRBD1	TRBV5-4	17	TGTGCCAGCAGCTTGGGCATCACCGGACAGGGGAACACTGAAGCTTTCTTT	CASSLGITGQGNTEAFF
TRBJ2-7	-	TRBD2	TRBV5-1	18	TGCGCCAGCAGCTTGGGCCCCCCTTCTAGCGGGAGTAGAATTGAGCAGTACTTC	CASSLGPPSSGSRIEQYF
TRBJ1-5	many	-	TRBV27	14	TGTGCCAGCAAACCCGGGAGGTTGAACCAGCCCCAGCATTTT	CASKPGRLNQPQHF